This T cell receptor (beta chain) derives from a study of blood T cells in healthy people across ages. The V and J ends lost 3 bases and 6 bases respectively, with 15 bases between them. CDR3 length: 15 amino acids. Next came a second PCR, run for about 7 to 11 cycles, which used a sample-barcoded 5' primer along with a J-beta primer mix. TCRdb reanalysed the 5' RACE reads using MiXCR and keeps one entry per CDR3 protein. The sample has 650,000 to 1,000,000 distinct CDR3 sequences, around 36% seen once. The TCR comes from a man aged 18 to 30 in good health. The chain is built from TRBV12-3 or TRBV12-4 and TRBJ2-1; tentatively, D is TRBD2 (7 bases). Sequencing was performed on blood. CDR3 loop: CASSLGGGAFNEQFF. For the CDR3, the DNA is TGTGCCAGCAGTTTGGGGGGGGGGGCTTTCAATGAGCAGTTCTTC.